The entry below describes one TCR beta chain. This record comes from a study of blood T cell repertoires in COVID-19. Study summary: The origin of the acute and convalescent COVID-19 samples was the United States, Italy and Spain. Nucleic acid was either cDNA or gDNA, and it came from T cells, B-cell-depleted T cells, or PBMCs.

Participants came from some 26 US areas, aged roughly 18 to 95 years. In the original analysis: Scientists estimated how many nucleated cells there were by amplifying reference gene primers. Only in-frame clones appear in the TCRdb table, and some are missing; sequencing was by immunoSEQ multiplex PCR. The DNA was the basis for D and trimming; V, J and clone size are from that table. The sample consists of around 200,000 clones, 86% of them appearing once. This CDR3 has 17 amino acids. Trimming took 0 bases from V and 4 from J, leaving 19 bases between them. CDR1 is SGHKS and CDR2 is YYEKEE in the germline V gene (reference sequence).

The receptor's source is a middle-aged woman with acute COVID-19. Material for sequencing was PBMCs or T cells enriched from blood (not recorded which). The chain combines TRBV5-5 with TRBJ1-2; the D is unclear. The CDR3 DNA reads TGTGCCAGCAGCTTGGCCGTTCTCCGGGGTGGAGGCTATGGCTACACCTTC. As protein: CASSLAVLRGGGYGYTF.